This TCR beta chain was recorded in a study of blood T cell repertoires in COVID-19 (TCRdb year 2020). Context from the whole study: Samples from collaborators originated in the United States, Italy and Spain and spanned both the acute and convalescent phases of COVID-19. Nearly every sample came with metadata listing a de-identified subject ID, COVID-19 status, age in years and sex. The material from the prospective study consisted of cDNA or gDNA derived from T cells, B-cell-depleted T cells, or PBMCs. Samples were obtained from the ongoing ImmuneRACE study (first 160 participants) and from 1,000 to 1,500 subjects provided by 6 global collaborators. Subjects who had been exposed to COVID-19, were actively infected with it, or had recovered from it provided the deeply sampled blood TCRbeta repertoires that made up the dataset. A freely available public database, intended as a resource for researchers studying the immune response to SARS-CoV-2, is where the repertoires were released. Where HLA class I and class II types were available, the types were taken from metadata supplied by the sample provider, not from assay-based typing.

What the authors observed across the whole study: The amount of clinical and demographic metadata varied by source and participant and was provided uncurated.

The CDR3 contains 15 residues, cysteine and phenylalanine counted. Of all the DNA, just the CDR3 is kept, 45 bases in frame from base 1. From the germline V gene, CDR1 is SGDLS and CDR2 is YYNGEE. The germline ends are 11 bases apart after V is trimmed by 0 bases and J by 1 base. TCRbeta CDR3 regions were amplified from genomic DNA by means of the immunoSEQ Assay, a bias-controlled multiplex PCR. The paper's processing steps were these. Nucleated cell counts per sample were estimated from amplification of reference gene primers within the assay. Sequence reads were collapsed and filtered to measure the absolute abundance of every unique TCRbeta CDR3 rearrangement. For each sample, productive Simpson clonality was calculated as the square root of Simpson's diversity index over productive rearrangements. TCRdb retrieved this table from immuneACCESS and kept in-frame rearrangements only. Not all clones are present; in checked studies, unresolved V genes account for under half, and no reason is known for the remainder. V and J calls and clone size come straight from that table; D and trimming were deduced from the DNA. This sample holds some 120,000 clones; around four fifths were observed only once. Roughly 25% of the sample belongs to the ten largest clones.

On this clone itself: Its antigen is unknown. One base away there is no much larger clone; base qualities are not given.

Whole blood was collected in K2EDTA tubes by collaborating institutions according to the institutions' own protocols. For TCRbeta analysis, collaborators shipped samples as frozen whole blood, isolated PBMCs, or DNA extracted from either of those sample types. The sequenced sample was peripheral blood. The chain employs TRBV9 and TRBJ2-7; a tentative D call is TRBD2 (6 bases match). The clonotype comes from a human donor in a cohort sampled during active COVID-19. The CDR3 protein: CASSVGGSGSYEQYF. The bases read TGTGCCAGCAGCGTAGGAGGTAGCGGATCCTACGAGCAGTACTTC.